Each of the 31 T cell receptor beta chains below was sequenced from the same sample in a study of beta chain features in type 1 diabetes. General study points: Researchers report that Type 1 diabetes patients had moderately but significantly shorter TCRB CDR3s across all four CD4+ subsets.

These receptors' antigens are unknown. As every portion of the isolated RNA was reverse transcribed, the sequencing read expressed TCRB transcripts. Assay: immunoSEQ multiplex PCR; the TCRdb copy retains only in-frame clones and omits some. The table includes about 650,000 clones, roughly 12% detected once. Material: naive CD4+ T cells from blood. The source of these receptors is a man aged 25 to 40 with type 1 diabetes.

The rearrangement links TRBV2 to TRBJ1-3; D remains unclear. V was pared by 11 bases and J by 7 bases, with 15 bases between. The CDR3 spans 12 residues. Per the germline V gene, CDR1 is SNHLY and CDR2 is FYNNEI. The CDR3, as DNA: TGTGCCCGCGAAGGACCTCGGAACACCATATATTTT. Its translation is CAREGPRNTIYF.

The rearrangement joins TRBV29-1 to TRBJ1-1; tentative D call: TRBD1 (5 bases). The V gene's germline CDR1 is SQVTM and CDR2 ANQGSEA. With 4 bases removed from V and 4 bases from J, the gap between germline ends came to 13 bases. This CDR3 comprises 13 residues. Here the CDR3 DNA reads TGCAGCGTTGGAGTCTCCGGGGGCACTGAAGCTTTCTTT. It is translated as CSVGVSGGTEAFF.

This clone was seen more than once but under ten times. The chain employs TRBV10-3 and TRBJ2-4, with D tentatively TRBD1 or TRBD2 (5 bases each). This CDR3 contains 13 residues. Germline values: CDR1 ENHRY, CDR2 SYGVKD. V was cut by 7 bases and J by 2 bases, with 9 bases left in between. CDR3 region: CAIKGSTKNIQYF. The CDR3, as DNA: TGTGCCATCAAGGGGAGCACCAAAAACATTCAGTACTTC.

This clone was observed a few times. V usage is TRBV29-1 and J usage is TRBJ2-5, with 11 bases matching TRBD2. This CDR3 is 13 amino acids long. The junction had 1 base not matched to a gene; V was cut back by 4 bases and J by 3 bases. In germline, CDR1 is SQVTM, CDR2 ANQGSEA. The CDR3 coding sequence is TGCAGCGTTGCGACTAGCGGGGAAGAGACCCAGTACTTC. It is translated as CSVATSGEETQYF.

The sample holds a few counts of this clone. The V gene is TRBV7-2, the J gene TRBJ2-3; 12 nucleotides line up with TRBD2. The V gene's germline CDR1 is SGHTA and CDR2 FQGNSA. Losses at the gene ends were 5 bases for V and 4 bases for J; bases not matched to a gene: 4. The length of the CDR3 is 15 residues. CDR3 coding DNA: TGTGCCAGCAGCACCGGGACTAGCGGGCCAGATACGCAGTATTTT. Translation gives CASSTGTSGPDTQYF.

CDR3 protein: CASSVGPFGEMVGVQNEQFF. CDR3 in DNA: TGTGCCAGCAGCGTAGGCCCGTTTGGGGAGATGGTAGGGGTTCAGAATGAGCAGTTCTTC. The chain uses TRBV9 and TRBJ2-1; D may be TRBD1 or TRBD2 (5 bases each). The CDR3 consists of 20 residues. The germline V and J ends were trimmed by 0 bases and 7 bases, with 29 bases remaining between them. Germline V gene data show CDR1 as SGDLS and CDR2 as YYNGEE.

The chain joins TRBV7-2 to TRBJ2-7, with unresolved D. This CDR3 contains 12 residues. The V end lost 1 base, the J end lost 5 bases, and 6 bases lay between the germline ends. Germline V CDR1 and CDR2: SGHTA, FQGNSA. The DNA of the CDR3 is TGTGCCAGCAGCTTAGTTCCCAACGAGCAGTACTTC. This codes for CASSLVPNEQYF.

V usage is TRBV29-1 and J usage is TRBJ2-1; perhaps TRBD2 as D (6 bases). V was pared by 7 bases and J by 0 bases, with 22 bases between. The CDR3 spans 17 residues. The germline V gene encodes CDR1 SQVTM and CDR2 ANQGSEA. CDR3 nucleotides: TGCAGCGCTGGAGGGTCGGGGGTCTCGAGCTCCTACAATGAGCAGTTCTTC. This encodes CSAGGSGVSSSYNEQFF.

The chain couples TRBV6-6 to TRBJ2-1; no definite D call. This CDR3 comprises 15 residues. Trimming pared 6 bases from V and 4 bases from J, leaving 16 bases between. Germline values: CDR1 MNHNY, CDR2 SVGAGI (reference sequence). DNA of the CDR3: TGTGCCAGCAGAACTTTGAACAAAGGGTACAATGAGCAGTTCTTC. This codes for CASRTLNKGYNEQFF.

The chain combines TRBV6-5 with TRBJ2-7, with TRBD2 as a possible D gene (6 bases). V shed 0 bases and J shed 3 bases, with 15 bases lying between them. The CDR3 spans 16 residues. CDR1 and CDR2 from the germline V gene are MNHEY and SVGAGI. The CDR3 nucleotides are TGTGCCAGCAGTTACTCATTCCGGGACTCCGTCTACGAGCAGTACTTC. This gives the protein CASSYSFRDSVYEQYF.

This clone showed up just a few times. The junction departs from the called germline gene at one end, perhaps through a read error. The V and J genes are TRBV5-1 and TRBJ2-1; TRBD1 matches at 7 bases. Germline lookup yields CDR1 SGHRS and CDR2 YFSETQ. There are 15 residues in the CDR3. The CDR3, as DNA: TGCGCCAGCAGCTCCGGGACAGATTCCTTCAATGAGCAGTTCTTC. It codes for CASSSGTDSFNEQFF.

DNA for the CDR3: TGTGCCAGCAGCTTATTTGGCAGGGAGACCGGGGAGCTGTTTTTT. Protein: CASSLFGRETGELFF. V usage is TRBV7-3 and J usage is TRBJ2-2; perhaps D is TRBD1 or TRBD2 (5 bases each). The CDR3 length is 15 residues. The germline CDR1 and CDR2 sequences are SGHTA and FQGTGA. The V end lost 2 bases, the J end lost 5 bases, and 12 bases lay between the germline ends.

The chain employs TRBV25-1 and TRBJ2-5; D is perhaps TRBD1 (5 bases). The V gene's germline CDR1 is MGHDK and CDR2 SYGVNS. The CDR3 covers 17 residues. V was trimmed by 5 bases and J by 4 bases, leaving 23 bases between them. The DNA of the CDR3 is TGTGCCAGCAGTAACGCTCTAGGGGCAGGGCATGGAGAGACCCAGTACTTC. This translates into CASSNALGAGHGETQYF.

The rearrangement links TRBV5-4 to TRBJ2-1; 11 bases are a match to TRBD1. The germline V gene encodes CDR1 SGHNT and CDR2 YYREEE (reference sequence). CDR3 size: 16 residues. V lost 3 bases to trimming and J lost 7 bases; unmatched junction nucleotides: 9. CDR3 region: CASSSRTGGDWNEQFF. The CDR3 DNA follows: TGTGCCAGCAGCTCTAGGACAGGGGGCGATTGGAATGAGCAGTTCTTC.

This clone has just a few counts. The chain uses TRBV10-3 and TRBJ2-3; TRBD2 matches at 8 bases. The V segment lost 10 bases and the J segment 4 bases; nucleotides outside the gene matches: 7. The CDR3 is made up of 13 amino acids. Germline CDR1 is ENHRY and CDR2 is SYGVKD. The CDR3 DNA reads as TGTGCCACCATAGCGGGGCAGGCAGATACGCAGTATTTT. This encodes CATIAGQADTQYF.

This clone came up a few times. The DNA of the CDR3 is TGCGCCAGCAGCCTAACGGGCTCCAACGTCCTGACTTTC. As protein: CASSLTGSNVLTF. The rearrangement links TRBV4-3 to TRBJ2-6; no definite D call. The V end lost 4 bases, the J end lost 8 bases, and 9 bases lay between the germline ends. CDR1 is LGHNA and CDR2 is YSLEER in the germline V gene. This CDR3 is built from 13 residues.

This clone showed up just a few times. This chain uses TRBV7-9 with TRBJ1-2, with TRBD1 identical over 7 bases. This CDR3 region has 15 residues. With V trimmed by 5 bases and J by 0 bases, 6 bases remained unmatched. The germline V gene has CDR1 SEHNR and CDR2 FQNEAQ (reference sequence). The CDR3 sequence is CASSPPGQPNYGYTF. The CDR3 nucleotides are TGTGCCAGCAGCCCGCCGGGACAGCCTAACTATGGCTACACCTTC.

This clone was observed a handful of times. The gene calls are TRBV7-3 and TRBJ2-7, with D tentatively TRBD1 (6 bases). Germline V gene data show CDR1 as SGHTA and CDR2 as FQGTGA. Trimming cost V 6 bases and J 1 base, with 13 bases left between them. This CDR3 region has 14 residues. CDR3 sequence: CASSPNRESYEQYF. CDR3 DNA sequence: TGTGCCAGCAGTCCCAACAGGGAGTCCTACGAGCAGTACTTC. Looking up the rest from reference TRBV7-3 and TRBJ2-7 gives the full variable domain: GAGVSQTPSNKVTEKGKYVELRCDPISGHTALYWYRQSLGQGPEFLIYFQGTGAADDSGLPNDRFFAVRPEGSVSTLKIQRTERGDSAVYLCASSPNRESYEQYFGPGTRLTVT.

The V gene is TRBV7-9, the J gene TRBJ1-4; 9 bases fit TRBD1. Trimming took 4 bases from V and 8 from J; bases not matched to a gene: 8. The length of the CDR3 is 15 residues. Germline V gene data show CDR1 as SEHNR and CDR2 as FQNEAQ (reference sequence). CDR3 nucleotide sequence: TGTGCCAGCAGCTCAACAGGGGGCCGATACGAAAAACTGTTTTTT. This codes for CASSSTGGRYEKLFF.

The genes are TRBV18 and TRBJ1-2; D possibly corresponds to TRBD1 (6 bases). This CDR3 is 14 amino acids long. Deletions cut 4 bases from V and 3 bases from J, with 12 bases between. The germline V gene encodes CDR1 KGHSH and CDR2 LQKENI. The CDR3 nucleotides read TGTGCCAGCTCACGCGCAGGGGAGGACTATGGCTACACCTTC. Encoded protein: CASSRAGEDYGYTF.

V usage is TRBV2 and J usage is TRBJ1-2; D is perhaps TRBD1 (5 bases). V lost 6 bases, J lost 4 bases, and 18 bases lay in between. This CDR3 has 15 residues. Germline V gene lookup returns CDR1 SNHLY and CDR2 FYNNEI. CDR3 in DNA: TGTGCCAGCAGGGGGGGGACCACTGGACTCTATGGCTACACCTTC. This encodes CASRGGTTGLYGYTF.

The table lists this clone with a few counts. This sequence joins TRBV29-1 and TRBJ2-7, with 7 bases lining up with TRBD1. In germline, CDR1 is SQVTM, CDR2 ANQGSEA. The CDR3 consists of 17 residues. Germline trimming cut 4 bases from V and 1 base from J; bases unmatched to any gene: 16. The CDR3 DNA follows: TGCAGCGTTGTTTCTTACAGGGGCCGAGCGAGATCCTACGAGCAGTACTTC. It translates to CSVVSYRGRARSYEQYF.

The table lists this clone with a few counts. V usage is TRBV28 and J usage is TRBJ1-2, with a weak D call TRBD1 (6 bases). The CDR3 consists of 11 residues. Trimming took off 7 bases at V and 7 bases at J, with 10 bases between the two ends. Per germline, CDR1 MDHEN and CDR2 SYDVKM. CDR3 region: CASTTGLGYTF. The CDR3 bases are TGTGCCAGCACAACAGGGCTTGGCTACACCTTC.

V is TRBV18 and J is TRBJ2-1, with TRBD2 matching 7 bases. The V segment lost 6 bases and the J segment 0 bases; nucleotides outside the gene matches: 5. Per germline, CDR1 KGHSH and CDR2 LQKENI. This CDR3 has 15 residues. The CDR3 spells CASSHTSDSYNEQFF. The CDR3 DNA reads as TGTGCCAGCTCCCACACTAGCGACTCCTACAATGAGCAGTTCTTC. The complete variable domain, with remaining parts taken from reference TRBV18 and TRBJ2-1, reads NAGVMQNPRHLVRRRGQEARLRCSPMKGHSHVYWYRQLPEEGLKFMVYLQKENIIDESGMPKERFSAEFPKEGPSILRIQQVVRGDSAAYFCASSHTSDSYNEQFFGPGTRLTVL.

In DNA, the CDR3 is TGTGCCAGCAGCTTGGGTCGGAGCCTGAACACTGAAGCTTTCTTT. It specifies CASSLGRSLNTEAFF. The chain is built from TRBV5-6 and TRBJ1-1; unclear D gene. Trimming left V 0 bases short and J 0 bases short, with 9 bases between. This CDR3 region has 15 residues. Germline V CDR1 and CDR2: SGHDT, YYEEEE.

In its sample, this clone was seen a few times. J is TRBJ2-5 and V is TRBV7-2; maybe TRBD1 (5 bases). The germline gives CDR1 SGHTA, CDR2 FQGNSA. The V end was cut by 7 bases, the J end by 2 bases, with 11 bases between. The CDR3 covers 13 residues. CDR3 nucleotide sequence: TGTGCCAGCACTGGGGCTGGGCAAGAGACCCAGTACTTC. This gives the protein CASTGAGQETQYF.

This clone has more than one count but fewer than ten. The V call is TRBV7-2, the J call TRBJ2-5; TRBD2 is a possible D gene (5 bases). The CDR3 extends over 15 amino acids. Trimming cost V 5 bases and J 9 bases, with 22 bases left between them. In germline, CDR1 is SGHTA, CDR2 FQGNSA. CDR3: CASSLAPEPTGSQYF. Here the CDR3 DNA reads TGTGCCAGCAGCCTGGCACCGGAACCGACGGGGTCCCAGTACTTC.

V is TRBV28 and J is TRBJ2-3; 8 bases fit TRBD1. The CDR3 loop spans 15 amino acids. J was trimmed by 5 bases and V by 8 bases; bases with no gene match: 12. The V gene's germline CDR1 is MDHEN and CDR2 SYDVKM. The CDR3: CASWQGASLGDTQYF. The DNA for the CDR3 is TGTGCCAGCTGGCAGGGGGCGAGTTTGGGAGATACGCAGTATTTT.

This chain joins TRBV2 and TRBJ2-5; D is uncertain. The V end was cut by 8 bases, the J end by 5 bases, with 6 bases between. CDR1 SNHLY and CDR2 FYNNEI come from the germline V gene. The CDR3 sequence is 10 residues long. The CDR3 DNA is TGTGCCAGCCGGTACGAGACCCAGTACTTC. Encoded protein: CASRYETQYF.

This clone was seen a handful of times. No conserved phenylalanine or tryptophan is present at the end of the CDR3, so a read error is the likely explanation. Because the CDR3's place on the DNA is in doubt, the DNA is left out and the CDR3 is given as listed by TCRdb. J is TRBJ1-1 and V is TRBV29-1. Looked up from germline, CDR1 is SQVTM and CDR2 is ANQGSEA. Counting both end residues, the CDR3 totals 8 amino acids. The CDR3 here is CSVGGPTL.

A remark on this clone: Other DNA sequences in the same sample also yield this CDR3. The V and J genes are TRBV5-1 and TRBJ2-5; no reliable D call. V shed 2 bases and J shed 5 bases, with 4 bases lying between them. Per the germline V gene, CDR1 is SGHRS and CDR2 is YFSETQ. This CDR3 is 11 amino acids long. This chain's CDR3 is CASSFLETQYF. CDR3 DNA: TGCGCCAGCAGCTTTCTGGAGACCCAGTACTTC.